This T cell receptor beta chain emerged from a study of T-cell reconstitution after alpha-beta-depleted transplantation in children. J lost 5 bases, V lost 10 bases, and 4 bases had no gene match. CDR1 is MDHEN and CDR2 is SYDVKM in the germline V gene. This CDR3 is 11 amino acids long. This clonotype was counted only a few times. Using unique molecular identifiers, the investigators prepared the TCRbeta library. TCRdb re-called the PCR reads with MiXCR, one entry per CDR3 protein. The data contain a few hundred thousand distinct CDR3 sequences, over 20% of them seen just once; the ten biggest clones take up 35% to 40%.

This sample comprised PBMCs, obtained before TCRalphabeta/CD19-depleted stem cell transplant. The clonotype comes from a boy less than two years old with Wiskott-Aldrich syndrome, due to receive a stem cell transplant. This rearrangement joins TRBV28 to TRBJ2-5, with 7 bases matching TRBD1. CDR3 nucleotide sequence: TGTGCCACCAGGGGGTGGGAGACCCAGTACTTC. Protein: CATRGWETQYF.